This TCR beta chain was sequenced in a study of CD8 T cells in Susac syndrome. The overall study: Blood was drawn from patients with Susac syndrome. At that point, they were therapy-naive, on corticosteroids, or on intravenous immunoglobulin alone. Regarding the study as a whole: Clonal expansion did not appear in Susac syndrome CD4+ T cell repertoires.

For this clonotype: Its antigen is unidentified.

After extraction with the RNeasy kit, about 0.45 to 1 ug of the RNA was reverse transcribed using random hexamers. Amplification of TCR beta CDR3 across 54 Vbeta and 13 Jbeta was performed with immunoSEQ multiplex PCR. A single record per CDR3 protein comes from TCRdb applying MiXCR to the immunoSEQ multiplex PCR reads. The table lists tens of thousands of distinct CDR3 sequences, around 93% of them singletons. The CDR3 loop spans 14 amino acids. Germline V gives CDR1 MDHEN, CDR2 SYDVKM. Trimming removed 3 bases from V and 3 bases from J; junction bases left unmatched: 5. This chain connects TRBV28 to TRBJ2-7; 7 bases are shared with TRBD2. This receptor was identified in a human donor with Susac syndrome. Sequencing was carried out using CD4+ T cells from PBMCs. The CDR3 bases are TGTGCCAGCAGTTTGAAGACGGGGGGCTACGAGCAGTACTTC. This sequence encodes CASSLKTGGYEQYF. The full variable domain, in which reference TRBV28 and TRBJ2-7 provide the parts outside the CDR3, is DVKVTQSSRYLVKRTGEKVFLECVQDMDHENMFWYRQDPGLGLRLIYFSYDVKMKEKGDIPEGYSVSREKKERFSLILESASTNQTSMYLCASSLKTGGYEQYFGPGTRLTVT.